This is a list of T cell receptor beta chains from one sample in a study of T cell repertoires in cytomegalovirus infection. TCRdb analysed the reads with MiXCR anew, one entry per CDR3 protein. The repertoire holds approximately 730,000 distinct CDR3 sequences, about 33% seen once, with about 20% in the top ten. These receptors lack a known antigen. This sample comprised cultured PBMCs, obtained from culture after CMV antigen stimulation. The receptors here all came from a human donor in good health (CMV status not recorded). Some clones in this sample may be carry-over from other donors' samples. Each CDR3 is given with its conserved first and last residue. The D gene is left open where the match is weak. Expanded clones get a size class; other rows say once, few or many, or leave the size out.

clone_size d_call j_call v_call cdr3_aa cdr3_nt
- TRBD1 TRBJ1-1 TRBV27 CASSQDRAGFTEAFF TGTGCCAGCAGTCAGGACAGGGCCGGGTTTACTGAAGCTTTCTTT
few - TRBJ1-6 TRBV9 CASSPQGSYNSPLHF TGTGCCAGCAGCCCCCAGGGTTCCTATAATTCACCCCTCCACTTT
few - TRBJ2-1 TRBV7-8 CASTPGLNEQFF TGTGCCAGCACCCCGGGACTGAATGAGCAGTTCTTC
- - TRBJ1-3 TRBV10-3 CAIRQSSGNTIYF TGTGCCATCAGGCAGAGCTCTGGAAACACCATATATTTT
- - TRBJ1-4 TRBV7-2 CASSFSGFGKLFF TGTGCCAGCAGCTTCTCAGGATTCGGAAAACTGTTTTTT
few - TRBJ2-3 TRBV2 CASSEATAEEAAADTQYF TGTGCCAGCAGTGAAGCGACCGCCGAGGAAGCGGCAGCAGATACGCAGTATTTT
- TRBD1 TRBJ2-2 TRBV14 CASSQAPGQVNTGELFF TGTGCCAGCAGCCAAGCGCCGGGACAGGTTAACACCGGGGAGCTGTTTTTT
few - TRBJ1-1 TRBV5-1 CASTMEAAAEAFF TGCGCCAGCACCATGGAGGCAGCCGCTGAAGCTTTCTTT
- - TRBJ1-4 TRBV11-2 CASSQSGAGLDEKLFF TGTGCCAGCAGCCAATCGGGGGCAGGTCTGGATGAAAAACTGTTTTTT
- - TRBJ1-1 TRBV11-2 CASSPVLGIGAEAFF TGTGCCAGCAGCCCCGTATTGGGGATAGGCGCTGAAGCTTTCTTT
- - TRBJ1-3 TRBV7-8 CASSPDRFGNTIYF TGTGCCAGCAGCCCTGACAGATTTGGAAACACCATATATTTT